The clone carrying this TCR beta chain turned up a few times. This CDR3 has 17 residues. Germline CDR1 SEHNR, CDR2 FQNEAQ (reference sequence). Time point indicated: patch test 1, 2 weeks after DPC sensitization. Noted treatment: therapeutic diphenylcyclopropenone sensitization with weekly scalp DPC. The entry originates in a study of human T cells and chemical hapten exposure. Study information: The use of 2% DPC on roughly 2 cm by roughly 2 cm of upper inner arm skin constituted sensitization. Cases of alopecia areata, totalis or universalis occurred in a predominantly female patient group.

TCRdb fed the RACE reads into MiXCR, producing one record per CDR3 protein. The sample lists about 100,000 distinct CDR3 sequences, about 10% occurring once. This chain uses TRBV7-9 with TRBJ2-6; 10 bases are a match to TRBD1. Sample: whole blood, taken in connection with sensitization to the hapten diphenylcyclopropenone (DPC). This receptor was taken from a man aged 35-49 years with alopecia areata. Some clones in this sample may be carry-over from other donors' samples. Here the CDR3 DNA reads TGTGCTAGAGCATCGGGACAGGGGAGCTCTGGGGCCAACGTCCTGACTTTC. It specifies CARASGQGSSGANVLTF. Filled out from reference TRBV7-9 and TRBJ2-6, the complete variable domain reads DTGVSQNPRHKITKRGQNVTFRCDPISEHNRLYWYRQTLGQGPEFLTYFQNEAQLEKSRLLSDRFSAERPKGSFSTLEIQRTEQGDSAMYLCARASGQGSSGANVLTFGAGSRLTVL.